This T cell receptor (beta chain) was retrieved from a study of response to subunit inactivated influenza vaccine. Whole-study results and caveats: Few new T cells, the authors suggested, are recruited by each seasonal influenza vaccination.

About this clonotype: The antigen is undetermined.

Using its own MiXCR run on the RT-PCR reads, TCRdb lists one record per CDR3 protein. The sample shows 710,000 or so distinct CDR3 sequences, 15% to 18% of them seen only once. The V end lost 3 bases, the J end lost 4 bases, and 12 bases lay between the germline ends. This CDR3 is built from 15 residues. This material consisted of PBMCs from blood, taken 12 days after vaccination. The TCR was taken from a man aged 50 to 59 who received an inactivated influenza vaccine. This sequence joins TRBV12-3 or TRBV12-4 and TRBJ1-4, with TRBD1 as a possible D gene (6 bases). For the CDR3, the DNA is TGTGCCAGCAGTTTTTCACAGGGAGGTAATGAAAAACTGTTTTTT. Amino acid sequence: CASSFSQGGNEKLFF.